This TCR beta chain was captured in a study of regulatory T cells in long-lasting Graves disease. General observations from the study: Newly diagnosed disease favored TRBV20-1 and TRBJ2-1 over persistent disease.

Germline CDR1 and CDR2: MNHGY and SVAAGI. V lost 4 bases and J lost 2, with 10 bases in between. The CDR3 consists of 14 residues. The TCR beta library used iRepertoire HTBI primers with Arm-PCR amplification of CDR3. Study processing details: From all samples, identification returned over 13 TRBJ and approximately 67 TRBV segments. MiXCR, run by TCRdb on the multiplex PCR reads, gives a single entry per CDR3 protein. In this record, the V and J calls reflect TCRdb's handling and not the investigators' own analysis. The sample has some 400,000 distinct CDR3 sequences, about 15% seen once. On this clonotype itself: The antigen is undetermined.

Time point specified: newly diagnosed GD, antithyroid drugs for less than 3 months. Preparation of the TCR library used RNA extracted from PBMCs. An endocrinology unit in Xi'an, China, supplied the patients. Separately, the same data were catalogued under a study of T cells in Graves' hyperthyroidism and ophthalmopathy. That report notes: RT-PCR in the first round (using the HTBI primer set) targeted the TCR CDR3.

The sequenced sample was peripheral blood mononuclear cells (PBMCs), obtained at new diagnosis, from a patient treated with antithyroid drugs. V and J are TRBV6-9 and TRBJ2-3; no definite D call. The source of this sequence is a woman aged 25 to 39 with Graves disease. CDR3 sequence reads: CASSSVEFTDTQYF. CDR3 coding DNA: TGTGCCAGCAGTTCAGTCGAATTCACAGATACGCAGTATTTT.